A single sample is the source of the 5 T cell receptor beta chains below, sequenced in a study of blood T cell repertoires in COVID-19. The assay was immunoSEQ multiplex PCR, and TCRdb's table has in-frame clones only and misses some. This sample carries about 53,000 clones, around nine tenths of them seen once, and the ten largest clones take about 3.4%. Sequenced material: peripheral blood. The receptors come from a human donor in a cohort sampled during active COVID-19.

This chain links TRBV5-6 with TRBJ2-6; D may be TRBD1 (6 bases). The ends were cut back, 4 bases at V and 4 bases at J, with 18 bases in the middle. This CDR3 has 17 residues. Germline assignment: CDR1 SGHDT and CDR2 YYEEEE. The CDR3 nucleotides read TGTGCCAGCAGCCCAATTCAACCAGGGGCCGGGGCCAACGTCCTGACTTTC. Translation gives CASSPIQPGAGANVLTF.

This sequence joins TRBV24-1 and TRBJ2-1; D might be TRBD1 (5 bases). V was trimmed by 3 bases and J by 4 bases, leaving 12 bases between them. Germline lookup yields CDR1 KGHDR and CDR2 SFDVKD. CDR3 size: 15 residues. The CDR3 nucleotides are TGTGCCACCAGTGATCTAGGGGTTGGATACAATGAGCAGTTCTTC. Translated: CATSDLGVGYNEQFF.

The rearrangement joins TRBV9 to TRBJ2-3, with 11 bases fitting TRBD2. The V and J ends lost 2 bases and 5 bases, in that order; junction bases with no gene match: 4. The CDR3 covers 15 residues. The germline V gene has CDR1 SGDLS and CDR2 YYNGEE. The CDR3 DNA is TGTGCCAGCAGCGTTTTCACTAGCGGGAGAGATACGCAGTATTTT. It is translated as CASSVFTSGRDTQYF.

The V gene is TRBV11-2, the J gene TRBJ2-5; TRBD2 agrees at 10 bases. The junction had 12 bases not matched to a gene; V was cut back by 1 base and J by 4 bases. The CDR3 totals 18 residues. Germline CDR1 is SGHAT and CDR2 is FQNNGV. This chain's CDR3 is CASSLGVAGGGSGETQYF. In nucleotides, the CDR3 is TGTGCCAGCAGCTTAGGGGTAGCGGGAGGAGGAAGTGGAGAGACCCAGTACTTC.

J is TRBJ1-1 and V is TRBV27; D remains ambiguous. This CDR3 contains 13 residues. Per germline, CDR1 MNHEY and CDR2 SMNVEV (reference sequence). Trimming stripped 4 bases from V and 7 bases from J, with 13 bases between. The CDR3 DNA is TGTGCCAGCAGTTCCCCTCCGTTGCGTGAAGCTTTCTTT. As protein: CASSSPPLREAFF.